Sequencing of this T cell receptor (beta chain) was carried out in a study of blood T cell repertoires in COVID-19. As handled by the study authors: Reference gene primer amplification yielded estimated nucleated cell counts. Repertoires were generated with immunoSEQ multiplex PCR, while TCRdb's copy carries only in-frame clones and drops some. V, J and clone size reflect that table, while D and trimming were determined from the DNA. This sample yields fewer than 350,000 clones, of which approximately 90% are seen a single time; around 2.8% belongs to the top ten. The source of this sequence is a man aged 40-55 years who had been exposed to COVID-19. The sequenced sample consisted of PBMCs or T cells enriched from blood (not recorded which).

CDR3 loop: CASRGGSGYEQYF. CDR3 bases: TGTGCCAGTCGGGGGGGGAGCGGCTACGAGCAGTACTTC. The rearrangement uses TRBV19 and TRBJ2-7; 8 bases agree with TRBD2. The CDR3 has 13 amino acids. V lost 8 bases and J lost 3; bases outside the gene matches: 6. CDR1 is LNHDA and CDR2 is SQIVND in the germline V gene (reference sequence). The variable domain in full, with the rest retrieved from reference TRBV19 and TRBJ2-7, is DGGITQSPKYLFRKEGQNVTLSCEQNLNHDAMYWYRQDPGQGLRLIYYSQIVNDFQKGDIAEGYSVSREKKESFPLTVTSAQKNPTAFYLCASRGGSGYEQYFGPGTRLTVT.